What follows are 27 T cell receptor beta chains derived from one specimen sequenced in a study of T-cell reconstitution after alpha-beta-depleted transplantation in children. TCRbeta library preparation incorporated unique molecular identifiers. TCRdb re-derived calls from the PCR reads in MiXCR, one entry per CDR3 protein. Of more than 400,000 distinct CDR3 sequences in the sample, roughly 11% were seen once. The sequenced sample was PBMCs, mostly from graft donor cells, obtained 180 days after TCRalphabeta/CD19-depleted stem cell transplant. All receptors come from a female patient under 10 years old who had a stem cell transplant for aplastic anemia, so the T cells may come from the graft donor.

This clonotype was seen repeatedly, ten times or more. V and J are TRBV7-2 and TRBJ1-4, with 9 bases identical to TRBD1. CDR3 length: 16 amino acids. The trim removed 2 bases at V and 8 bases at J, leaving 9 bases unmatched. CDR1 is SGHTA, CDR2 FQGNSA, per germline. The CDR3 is CASSLTGGLLGEKLFF. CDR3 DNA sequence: TGTGCCAGCAGCTTAACAGGGGGCCTACTGGGAGAAAAACTGTTTTTT.

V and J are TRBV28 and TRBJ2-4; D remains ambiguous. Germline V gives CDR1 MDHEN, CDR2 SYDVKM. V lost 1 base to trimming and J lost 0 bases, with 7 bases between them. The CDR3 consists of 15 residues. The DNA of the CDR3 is TGTGCCAGCAGTTTATTGCGGATAGCCAAAAACATTCAGTACTTC. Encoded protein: CASSLLRIAKNIQYF.

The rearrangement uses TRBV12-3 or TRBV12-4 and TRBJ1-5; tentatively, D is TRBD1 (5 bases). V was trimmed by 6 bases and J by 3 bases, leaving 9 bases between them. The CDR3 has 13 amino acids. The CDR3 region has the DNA TGTGCCAGCAGGACAGACTTCAATCAGCCCCAGCATTTT. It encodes CASRTDFNQPQHF.

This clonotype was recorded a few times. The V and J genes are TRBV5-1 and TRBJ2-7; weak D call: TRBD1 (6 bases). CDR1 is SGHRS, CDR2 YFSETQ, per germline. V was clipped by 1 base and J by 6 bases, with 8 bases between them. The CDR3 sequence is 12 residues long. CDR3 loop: CASSLKGGEQYV. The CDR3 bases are TGCGCCAGCAGCTTGAAAGGGGGCGAGCAGTACGTC.

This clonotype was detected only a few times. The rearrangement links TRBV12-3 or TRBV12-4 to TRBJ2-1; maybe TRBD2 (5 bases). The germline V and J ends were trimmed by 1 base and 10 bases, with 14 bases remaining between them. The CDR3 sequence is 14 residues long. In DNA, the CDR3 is TGTGCCAGCAGTTTAGGGACTCCCCGTGGAGAGCAGTTCTTC. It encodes CASSLGTPRGEQFF.

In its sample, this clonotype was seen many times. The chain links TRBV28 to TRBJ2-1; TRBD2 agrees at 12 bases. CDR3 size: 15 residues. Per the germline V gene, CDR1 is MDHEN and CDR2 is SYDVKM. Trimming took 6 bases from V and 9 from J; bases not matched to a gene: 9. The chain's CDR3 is CASRQPSGRASEQFF. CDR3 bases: TGTGCCAGCAGGCAGCCTAGCGGGAGGGCGTCTGAGCAGTTCTTC.

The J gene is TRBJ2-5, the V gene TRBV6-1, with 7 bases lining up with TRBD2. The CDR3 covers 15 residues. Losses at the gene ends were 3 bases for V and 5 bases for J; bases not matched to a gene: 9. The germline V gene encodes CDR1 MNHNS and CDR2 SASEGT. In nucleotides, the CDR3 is TGTGCCAGCAGTGAGACCCTCACTAGCGTGGAGACCCAGTACTTC. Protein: CASSETLTSVETQYF.

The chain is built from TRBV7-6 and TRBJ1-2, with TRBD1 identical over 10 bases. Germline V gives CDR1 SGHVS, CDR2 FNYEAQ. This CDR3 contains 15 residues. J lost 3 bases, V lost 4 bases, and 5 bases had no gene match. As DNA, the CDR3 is TGTGCCAGCAGCTCCACGGACAGGGGGTACTATGGCTACACCTTC. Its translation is CASSSTDRGYYGYTF.

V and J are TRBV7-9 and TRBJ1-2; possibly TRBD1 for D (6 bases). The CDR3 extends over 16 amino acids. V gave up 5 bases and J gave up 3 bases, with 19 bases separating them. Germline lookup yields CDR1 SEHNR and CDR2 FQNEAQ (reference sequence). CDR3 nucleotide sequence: TGTGCCAGCAGCCCACAAGCTACAGGGTACGACTATGGCTACACCTTC. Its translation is CASSPQATGYDYGYTF.

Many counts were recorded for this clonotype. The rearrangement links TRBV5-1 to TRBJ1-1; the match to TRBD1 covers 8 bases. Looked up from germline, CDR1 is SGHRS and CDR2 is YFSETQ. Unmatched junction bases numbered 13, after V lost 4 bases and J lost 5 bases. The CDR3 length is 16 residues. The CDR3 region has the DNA TGCGCCAGCAGCCTGACATTCAGGGGGCCGGATACTGAAGCTTTCTTT. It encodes CASSLTFRGPDTEAFF.

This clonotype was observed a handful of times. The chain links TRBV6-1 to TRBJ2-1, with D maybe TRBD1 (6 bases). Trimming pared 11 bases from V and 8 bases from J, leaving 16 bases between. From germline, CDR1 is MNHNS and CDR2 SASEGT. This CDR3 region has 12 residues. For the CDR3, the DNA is TGTGCCGGCAAAACAGGGTCCGATGAGCAGTTCTTC. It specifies CAGKTGSDEQFF.

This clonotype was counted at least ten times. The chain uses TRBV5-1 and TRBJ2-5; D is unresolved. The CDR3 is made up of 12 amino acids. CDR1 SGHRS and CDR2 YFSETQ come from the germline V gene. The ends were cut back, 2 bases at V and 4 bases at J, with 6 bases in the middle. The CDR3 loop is CASSFSRETQYF. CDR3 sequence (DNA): TGCGCCAGCAGCTTTTCTCGAGAGACCCAGTACTTC.

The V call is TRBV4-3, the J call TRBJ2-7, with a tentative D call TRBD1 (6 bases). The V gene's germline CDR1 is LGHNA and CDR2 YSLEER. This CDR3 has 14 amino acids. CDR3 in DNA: TGCGCGAGTTTCATGGCCGGGACACCCTACGAGCAGTACGTC. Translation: CASFMAGTPYEQYV.

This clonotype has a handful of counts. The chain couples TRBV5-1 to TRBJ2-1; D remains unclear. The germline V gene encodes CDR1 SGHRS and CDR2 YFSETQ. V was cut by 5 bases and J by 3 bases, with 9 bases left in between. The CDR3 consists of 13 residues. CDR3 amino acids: CASRDSRYNEQFF. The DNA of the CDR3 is TGCGCCAGCAGAGATAGCCGCTACAATGAGCAGTTCTTC.

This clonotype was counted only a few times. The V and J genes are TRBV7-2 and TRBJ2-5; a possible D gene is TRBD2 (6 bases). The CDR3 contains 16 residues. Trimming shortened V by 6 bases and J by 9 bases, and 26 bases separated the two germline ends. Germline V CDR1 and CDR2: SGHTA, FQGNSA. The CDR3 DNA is TGTGCCAGCAGGCTAAGGGGACTGCAGGTGGGGTCGGCCCAGTACTTC. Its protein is CASRLRGLQVGSAQYF.

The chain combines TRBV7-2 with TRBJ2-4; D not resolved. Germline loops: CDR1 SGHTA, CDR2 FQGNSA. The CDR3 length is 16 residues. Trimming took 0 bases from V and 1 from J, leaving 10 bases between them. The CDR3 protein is CASSLAQTAAKNIQYF. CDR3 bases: TGTGCCAGCAGCTTAGCCCAAACAGCGGCCAAAAACATTCAGTACTTC.

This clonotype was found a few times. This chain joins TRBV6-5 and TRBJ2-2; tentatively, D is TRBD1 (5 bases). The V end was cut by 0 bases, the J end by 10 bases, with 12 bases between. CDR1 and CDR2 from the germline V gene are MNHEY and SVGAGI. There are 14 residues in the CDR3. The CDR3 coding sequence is TGTGCCAGCAGTTACTCGAGAAGCAGGGAGGAGCTGTTTTTT. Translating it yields CASSYSRSREELFF.

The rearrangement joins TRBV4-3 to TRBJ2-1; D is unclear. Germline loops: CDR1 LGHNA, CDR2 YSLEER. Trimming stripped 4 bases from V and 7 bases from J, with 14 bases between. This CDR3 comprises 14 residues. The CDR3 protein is CASSLLTHDNEQFF. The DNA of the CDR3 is TGCGCCAGCAGCCTTCTAACCCATGATAATGAGCAGTTCTTC.

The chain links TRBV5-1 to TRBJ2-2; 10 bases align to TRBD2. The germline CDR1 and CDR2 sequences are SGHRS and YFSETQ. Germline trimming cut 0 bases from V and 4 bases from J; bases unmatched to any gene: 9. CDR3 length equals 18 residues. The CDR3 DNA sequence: TGCGCCAGCAGCTTGGGTCTAGCGGGAGCCCGGTTCACCGGGGAGCTGTTTTTT. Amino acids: CASSLGLAGARFTGELFF.

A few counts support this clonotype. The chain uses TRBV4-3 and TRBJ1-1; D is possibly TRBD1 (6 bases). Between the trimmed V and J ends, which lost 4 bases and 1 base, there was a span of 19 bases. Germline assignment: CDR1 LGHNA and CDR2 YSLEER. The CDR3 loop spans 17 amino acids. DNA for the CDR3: TGCGCCAGCAGCCCTGGGACACTAGCTGGAGCGAACACTGAAGCTTTCTTT. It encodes CASSPGTLAGANTEAFF.

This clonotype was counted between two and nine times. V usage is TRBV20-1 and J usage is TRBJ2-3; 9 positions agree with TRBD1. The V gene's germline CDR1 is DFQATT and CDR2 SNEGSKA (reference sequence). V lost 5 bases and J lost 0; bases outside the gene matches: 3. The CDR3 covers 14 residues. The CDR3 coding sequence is TGCAGTGCTCAACAGGGGGCTAGCACAGATACGCAGTATTTT. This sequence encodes CSAQQGASTDTQYF.

The CDR3 bases are TGTGCCAGCAGTTTAGTGGGACTAGCGGGAGATGAGCAGTTCTTC. Protein: CASSLVGLAGDEQFF. This chain joins TRBV28 and TRBJ2-1, with 14 nucleotides matching TRBD2. The CDR3 consists of 15 residues. Germline CDR1 and CDR2: MDHEN and SYDVKM. With V trimmed by 2 bases and J by 8 bases, 2 bases remained unmatched.

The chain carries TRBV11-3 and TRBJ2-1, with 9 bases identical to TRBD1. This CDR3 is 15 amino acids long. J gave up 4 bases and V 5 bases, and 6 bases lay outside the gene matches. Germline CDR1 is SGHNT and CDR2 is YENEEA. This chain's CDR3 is CASSGQGTPYNEQFF. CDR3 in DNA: TGTGCCAGCAGCGGACAGGGGACCCCTTACAATGAGCAGTTCTTC.

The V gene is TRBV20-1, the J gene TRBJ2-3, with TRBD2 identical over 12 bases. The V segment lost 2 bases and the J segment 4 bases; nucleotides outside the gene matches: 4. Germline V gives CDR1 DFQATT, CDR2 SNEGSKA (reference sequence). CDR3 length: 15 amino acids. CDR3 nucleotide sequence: TGCAGTGCTAGAACTAGCGGGAGGCCCCCAGATACGCAGTATTTT. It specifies CSARTSGRPPDTQYF.

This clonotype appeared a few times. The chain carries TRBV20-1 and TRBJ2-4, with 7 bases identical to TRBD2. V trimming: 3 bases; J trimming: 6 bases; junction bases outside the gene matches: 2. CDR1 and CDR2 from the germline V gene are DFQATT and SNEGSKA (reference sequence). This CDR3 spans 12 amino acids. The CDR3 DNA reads TGCAGTGCTAGCAAGCGGGGAAACATTCAGTACTTC. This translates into CSASKRGNIQYF.

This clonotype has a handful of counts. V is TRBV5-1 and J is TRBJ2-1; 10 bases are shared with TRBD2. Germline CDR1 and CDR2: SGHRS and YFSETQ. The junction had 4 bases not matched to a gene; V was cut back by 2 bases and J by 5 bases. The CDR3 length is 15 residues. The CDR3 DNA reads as TGCGCCAGCAGCTTCGGACTAGCGGATCACAATGAGCAGTTCTTC. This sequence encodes CASSFGLADHNEQFF. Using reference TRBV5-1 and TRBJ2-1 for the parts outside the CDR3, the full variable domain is KAGVTQTPRYLIKTRGQQVTLSCSPISGHRSVSWYQQTPGQGLQFLFEYFSETQRNKGNFPGRFSGRQFSNSRSEMNVSTLELGDSALYLCASSFGLADHNEQFFGPGTRLTVL.

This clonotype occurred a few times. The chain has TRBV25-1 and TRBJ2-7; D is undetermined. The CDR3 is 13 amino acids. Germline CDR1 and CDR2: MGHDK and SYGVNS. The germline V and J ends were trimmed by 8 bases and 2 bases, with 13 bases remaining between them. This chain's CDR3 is CASSTDKTYEQYF. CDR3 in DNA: TGTGCCAGCTCAACAGACAAGACCTACGAGCAGTACTTC.